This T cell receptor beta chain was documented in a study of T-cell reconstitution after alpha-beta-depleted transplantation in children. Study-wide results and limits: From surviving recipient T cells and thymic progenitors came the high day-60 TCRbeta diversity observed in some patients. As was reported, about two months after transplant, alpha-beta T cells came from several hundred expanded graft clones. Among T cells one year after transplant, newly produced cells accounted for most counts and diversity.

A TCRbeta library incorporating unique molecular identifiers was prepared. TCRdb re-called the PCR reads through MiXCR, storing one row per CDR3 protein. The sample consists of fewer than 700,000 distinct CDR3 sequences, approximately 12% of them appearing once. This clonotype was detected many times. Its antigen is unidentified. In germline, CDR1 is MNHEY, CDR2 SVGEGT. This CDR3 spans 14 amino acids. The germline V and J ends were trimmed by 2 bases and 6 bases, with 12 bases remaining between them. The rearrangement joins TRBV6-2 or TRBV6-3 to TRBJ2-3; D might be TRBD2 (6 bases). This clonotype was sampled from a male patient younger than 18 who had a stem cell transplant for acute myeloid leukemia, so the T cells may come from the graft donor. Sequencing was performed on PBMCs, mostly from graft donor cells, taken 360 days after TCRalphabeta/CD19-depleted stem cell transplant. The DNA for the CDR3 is TGTGCCAGCAGTTACGGCAGCGCGGGGGATACGCAGTATTTT. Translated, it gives CASSYGSAGDTQYF.